This TCR beta chain was profiled in a study of blood T cell repertoires in COVID-19. Study summary: T cells, B-cell-depleted T cells, or PBMCs provided the cDNA or gDNA that served as material.

Per the original data handling: Researchers report that nucleated cell counts were estimated from reference gene primer amplification. Repertoires were generated with immunoSEQ multiplex PCR, while TCRdb's copy carries only in-frame clones and drops some. The V and J calls and clone size are taken from that table; D and trimming were inferred from the DNA. The table has some 96,000 clones, around nine tenths seen once. Only one count was recorded for this clone. Sequencing input: peripheral blood. The receptor comes from a man in his 60s with acute or convalescent COVID-19.

The DNA of the CDR3 is TGTGCCAGCAGTGAAGTGGCAGGGCCTAATCAGCCCCAGCATTTT. It is translated as CASSEVAGPNQPQHF. The chain is built from TRBV6-1 and TRBJ1-5, with D tentatively TRBD1 (5 bases). The CDR3 totals 15 residues. The V end lost 1 base, the J end lost 4 bases, and 11 bases lay between the germline ends. In germline, CDR1 is MNHNS, CDR2 SASEGT.